This T cell receptor (beta chain) was retrieved from a study of blood T cell repertoires in COVID-19. Study as a whole: Acute and convalescent COVID-19 specimens originated in the United States, Italy and Spain. PBMCs, B-cell-depleted T cells, or T cells provided the cDNA or gDNA that made up the material.

Participants, about 18 to 90 years old, spanned around 25 US areas. Assignment of participants to cohorts was predicated upon participant-reported clinical history. Using immunoSEQ multiplex PCR, the repertoire was profiled, and TCRdb retains in-frame clones only, with some absent. This table holds 150,000 to 200,000 clones, around 80% found once. Only a few counts were recorded for this clone. This CDR3 is built from 14 residues. Trimming took 2 bases from V and 4 from J; bases not matched to a gene: 1. Germline V gives CDR1 SGDLS, CDR2 YYNGEE. Sequenced: PBMCs or T cells enriched from blood (not recorded which). This clonotype was sampled from a man aged 35 to 55 who had recovered from COVID-19. The V and J genes are TRBV9 and TRBJ1-5; TRBD1 matches at 9 bases. The CDR3: CASSVGTGNQPQHF. The CDR3 region has the DNA TGTGCCAGCAGCGTGGGGACAGGGAATCAGCCCCAGCATTTT.